These T cell receptor beta chains were read from a single sample in a study of blood T cell repertoires in COVID-19. The data were produced by immunoSEQ multiplex PCR, yet TCRdb's version contains in-frame clones alone and is incomplete. The data contain about 280,000 clones, roughly nine tenths of them singletons. Material for sequencing was PBMCs or T cells enriched from blood (not recorded which). The receptors were sampled from a woman aged 40 to 55 who had recovered from COVID-19. Each CDR3 is given with its conserved first and last residue. D genes are given only for firm matches.

TRBD2 | TRBV5-4 | CASSSGTSSYEQYF
TRBD2 | TRBV4-3 | CASSHLAGPYNEQFF
NA | TRBV19 | CASSPGQPLNEKLFF
NA | TRBV19 | CASSIIRQTEAFF
NA | TRBV28 | CASSPDRLSPLHF
TRBD2 | TRBV6-2/TRBV6-3 | CASSYSGRINEQFF
TRBD2 | TRBV7-3 | CASSPTLGAGGTGELFF
TRBD2 | TRBV28 | CASGTSGNEQYF
NA | TRBV6-5 | CASSYFRGDTEAFF
NA | TRBV7-9 | CASSLALGRNSYEQYF
NA | TRBV27 | CASSLVLRGPYEQYF
NA | TRBV7-2 | CASSTQGNGYTF
TRBD2 | TRBV29-1 | CSTPAGGPPNEQFF
TRBD1 | TRBV29-1 | CSVSGTAYDYTF
NA | TRBV28 | CATFAPGGGGDTQYF
NA | TRBV11-1 | CASSLSSASTDTQYF
TRBD2 | TRBV11-3 | CAIHPQRLAEQPLHYNEQFF
NA | TRBV28 | CASWKGAGGYTDTQYF
TRBD1 | TRBV7-8 | CASSAGQGINEKLFF
TRBD1 | TRBV19 | CANPQGVYSNQPQHF
NA | TRBV2 | CASRGTENQPQHF
TRBD2 | TRBV5-4 | CASSKPLAGAVYNEQFF
TRBD1 | TRBV6-2/TRBV6-3 | CASSLGQGALGYGYTF
NA | TRBV4-3 | CASSRDINQPQHF
TRBD2 | TRBV7-2 | CASSLAASGRSYEQYF
TRBD1 | TRBV5-8 | CASSLGTGGTDTQYF
TRBD1 | TRBV12-3/TRBV12-4 | CASSRDRDTEAFF
NA | TRBV19 | CASSIDPRGYDTEAFF
NA | TRBV7-2 | CASSPAVSGNTIYF